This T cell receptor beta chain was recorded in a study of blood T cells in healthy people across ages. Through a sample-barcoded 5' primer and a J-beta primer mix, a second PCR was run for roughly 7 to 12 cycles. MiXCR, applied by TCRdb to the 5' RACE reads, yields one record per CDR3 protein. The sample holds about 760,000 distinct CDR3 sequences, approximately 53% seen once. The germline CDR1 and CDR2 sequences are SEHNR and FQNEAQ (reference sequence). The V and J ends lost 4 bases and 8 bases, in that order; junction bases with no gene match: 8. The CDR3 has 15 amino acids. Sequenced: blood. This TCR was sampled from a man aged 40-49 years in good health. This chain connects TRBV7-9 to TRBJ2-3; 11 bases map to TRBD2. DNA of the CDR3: TGTGCCAGCAGCTCGACAGAGACTAGCGGGGTTACGCAGTATTTT. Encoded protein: CASSSTETSGVTQYF.